The rows below give T cell receptor beta chains drawn from one sample of a study of blood T cell repertoires in COVID-19. The method was immunoSEQ multiplex PCR; TCRdb's version includes in-frame clones alone and lacks a portion of them. The sample carries under 170,000 clones, 75% to 90% recorded once. The source material was peripheral blood. These receptors originate from a woman aged 55-70 years with active or convalescent COVID-19. Both conserved end residues are part of each CDR3. D genes are given only for firm matches. Clone size is given for some rows only: seen once, a few or many times, or a class if the clone is expanded.

abundance	v_gene	d_gene	j_gene	CDR3nt	CDR3aa
-	TRBV10-3	-	TRBJ2-7	TGTGCCATCAGTGAGGAAATGGAGATCTACGAGCAGTACTTC	CAISEEMEIYEQYF
-	TRBV18	-	TRBJ2-5	TGTGCCAGCTCACCAACGTCCGGGGAAGAGACCCAGTACTTC	CASSPTSGEETQYF
-	TRBV15	-	TRBJ1-2	TGTGCCACCAGCAGAGATCTGGTCGGTCTTGGCTACACCTTC	CATSRDLVGLGYTF
-	TRBV29-1	-	TRBJ1-4	TGCAGCGTTGTGTCCGGGGTTAATGAAAAACTGTTTTTT	CSVVSGVNEKLFF
-	TRBV19	TRBD1	TRBJ1-2	TGTGCCAGTAGTTTTGGGACAGCCGGGGGCTACACCTTC	CASSFGTAGGYTF
-	TRBV19	-	TRBJ1-2	TGTGCCAGTAGTATTCAGCCACAGGGACCTCACTATGGCTACACCTTC	CASSIQPQGPHYGYTF
-	TRBV6-5	-	TRBJ2-7	TGTGCCAGCAAGGACTCAAGCTCCTACGAGCAGTACTTC	CASKDSSSYEQYF
-	TRBV6-5	TRBD1	TRBJ2-7	TGTGCCAGCAGTCCCCGGGACAGGGGGTACGAGCAGTACTTC	CASSPRDRGYEQYF
-	TRBV12-5	TRBD2	TRBJ2-7	TGTGCTAGTGGTTTGTCCTTAGCGGGGGGGTACGAGCAGTACTTC	CASGLSLAGGYEQYF
-	TRBV27	-	TRBJ1-1	TGTGCCAGCAGTCCCTCTTCGGGGAAAGCTTTCTTT	CASSPSSGKAFF
-	TRBV18	TRBD1	TRBJ1-6	TGTGCCAGCTCACCCTCGTCGGGGACAGGGAGTTCACCCCTCCACTTT	CASSPSSGTGSSPLHF
-	TRBV18	-	TRBJ1-2	TGTGCCAGCTCACTACCGGGGGCAAACTATGGCTACACCTTC	CASSLPGANYGYTF
-	TRBV2	-	TRBJ2-5	TGTGCCAGCAGTGACAGGACTACCCAAGAGACCCAGTACTTC	CASSDRTTQETQYF
-	TRBV6-2/TRBV6-3	-	TRBJ2-6	TGTGCCAGCAGCCGCGCTTTGGGCGGGGCCAACGTCCTGACTTTC	CASSRALGGANVLTF
-	TRBV21-1	-	TRBJ1-2	TGTGCCAGCAGCAAAGGTACCGGGACACTGTATGGCTACACCTTC	CASSKGTGTLYGYTF
few	TRBV7-2	TRBD1	TRBJ2-3	TGTGCCAGCAGCTTAAAAGGGGGCGCGGGCACAGATACGCAGTATTTT	CASSLKGGAGTDTQYF
few	TRBV19	TRBD1	TRBJ2-3	TGTGCCAGTCGTAAAAAACAGGGGGCCGCAGATACGCAGTATTTT	CASRKKQGAADTQYF
-	TRBV3-1/TRBV3-2	TRBD1	TRBJ1-1	TGTGCCAGCAGCCGAAGTTTAGAGACAGGGACTGAAGCTTTCTTT	CASSRSLETGTEAFF
-	TRBV24-1	TRBD2	TRBJ2-2	TGTGCCACCAGTGATTTGCTCGGGGGGACCGCCACCGGGGAGCTGTTTTTT	CATSDLLGGTATGELFF
-	TRBV21-1	-	TRBJ2-7	TGTGCCAGCAGCTACGGGACACCGAGCTCCTACGAGCAGTACTTC	CASSYGTPSSYEQYF
-	TRBV7-2	TRBD1	TRBJ2-5	TGTGCCAGCAGCATTGACAGGGGTTCCGTAGAGACCCAGTACTTC	CASSIDRGSVETQYF
-	TRBV6-5	TRBD2	TRBJ2-7	TGTGCCAGCAGGGGGACTAGCGGGGGTTACGAGCAGTACTTC	CASRGTSGGYEQYF
-	TRBV19	-	TRBJ1-3	TGTGCCAGTAGTAGCAGGCTGACCTCTGGAAACACCATATATTTT	CASSSRLTSGNTIYF
-	TRBV7-2	-	TRBJ1-5	TGTGCCAGCAGCCCTCAAACCGGTAGCAATCAGCCCCAGCATTTT	CASSPQTGSNQPQHF
once	TRBV6-5	-	TRBJ2-5	TGTGCCAGCAGGCCTGGACAGCTGTCGGAGACCCAGTACTTC	CASRPGQLSETQYF
-	TRBV11-3	-	TRBJ2-5	TGTGCCAGCAGCTTAAACAGGGTTGAGACCCAGTACTTC	CASSLNRVETQYF
-	TRBV24-1	TRBD2	TRBJ2-5	TGTGCCACCAGTGATCTCCCGGGGGGGACCCAGTACTTC	CATSDLPGGTQYF
-	TRBV27	-	TRBJ1-1	TGTGCCAGCAGTATCGGGGGCACTGAAGCTTTCTTT	CASSIGGTEAFF
-	TRBV9	-	TRBJ1-1	TGTGCCAGCAGCGTAGTGAGCGGGGACACTGAAGCTTTCTTT	CASSVVSGDTEAFF
-	TRBV20-1	-	TRBJ2-6	TGCAGTGCTAGTTTGTCAGACTCTGGGGCCAACGTCCTGACTTTC	CSASLSDSGANVLTF
-	TRBV6-5	TRBD1	TRBJ2-1	TGTGCCAGCAGTTCGCCACGACAGGGAAGAGGTGAGCAGTTCTTC	CASSSPRQGRGEQFF
-	TRBV19	TRBD1	TRBJ1-4	TGTGCCAGTAGTATACAGGGGGCGCGAGAAAAACTGTTTTTT	CASSIQGAREKLFF
-	TRBV2	TRBD1	TRBJ2-7	TGTGCCAGCACCTCGGGACAGGGTTTCTACGAGCAGTACTTC	CASTSGQGFYEQYF
-	TRBV5-6	TRBD1	TRBJ2-1	TGTGCCAGCAGCTTGGCTTGGACAGGGGGGATGTACGGGCAGTTCTTC	CASSLAWTGGMYGQFF
-	TRBV11-2	TRBD1	TRBJ1-1	TGTGCCAGCAGCTCTGGGGACAGATCGAACACTGAAGCTTTCTTT	CASSSGDRSNTEAFF